This TCR beta chain appears in the sequencing data of a study of T cell repertoires and HLA-DP antigens. Study-wide context: Transduced HeLa cells presented HLA-DP to CD4+ T cells. Pre-culture CD4+ samples used about 1,200 ng DNA versus roughly 200 ng for CD137+CD4+ sorts.

This clone was observed once. Its target is unknown. V was pared by 1 base and J by 7 bases, with 13 bases between. Looked up from germline, CDR1 is SGHTA and CDR2 is FQGNSA. This CDR3 region has 14 residues. Only in-frame clones appear in the TCRdb table, and some are missing; sequencing was by immunoSEQ multiplex PCR. Of 65,000 to 95,000 clones in the sample, around three quarters were seen once. V is TRBV7-2 and J is TRBJ2-5; D is unresolved. The sequenced material came from CD4+ T cells from PBMCs. The TCR comes from a man aged 55-75 years in good health and CMV-seronegative. In DNA form, the CDR3 reads TGTGCCAGCAGCTTAGGCCTGGCGGCCGGGACCCAGTACTTC. Translated, it gives CASSLGLAAGTQYF. The complete variable domain, with remaining parts taken from reference TRBV7-2 and TRBJ2-5, reads GAGVSQSPSNKVTEKGKDVELRCDPISGHTALYWYRQSLGQGLEFLIYFQGNSAPDKSGLPSDRFSAERTGGSVSTLTIQRTQQEDSAVYLCASSLGLAAGTQYFGPGTRLLVL.